One and the same sample provided the 24 T cell receptor beta chains below, sequenced in a study of radiotherapy plus CTLA-4 blockade in lung cancer (dated by TCRdb to the late 2010s). The receptor library was made with the immunoSEQ multiplex PCR assay. This immuneACCESS table, as held by TCRdb, lists in-frame sequences with V and J called but not all clones. Of the missing ones, under half trace to an unresolved V gene in checked studies; the others have no known cause. Across this sample there are some 51,000 clones, with approximately 80% seen only once. 2% to 3% of the sample is in the top ten clones. The sequencing here drew on peripheral blood, taken from a patient treated with radiotherapy plus ipilimumab. Every receptor here comes from a human donor with non-small cell lung cancer whose response to radiotherapy plus ipilimumab could not be evaluated.

The V and J genes are TRBV7-9 and TRBJ1-2, with TRBD1 matching 8 bases. With 6 bases clipped from V and 1 base from J, the junction kept 4 bases outside the gene matches. The CDR3 covers 14 residues. CDR1 and CDR2 from the germline V gene are SEHNR and FQNEAQ (reference sequence). DNA for the CDR3: TGTGCCAGCAGTTCAGGGGGCGGTAACTATGGCTACACCTTC. Translated, it gives CASSSGGGNYGYTF.

The rearrangement joins TRBV9 to TRBJ2-7; TRBD1 matches 7 bases. This CDR3 is built from 16 residues. With V trimmed by 0 bases and J by 4 bases, 10 bases remained unmatched. The germline V gene has CDR1 SGDLS and CDR2 YYNGEE. The CDR3 is CASSVAVGQAGYEQYF. As DNA, the CDR3 is TGTGCCAGCAGCGTAGCGGTCGGACAGGCGGGTTACGAGCAGTACTTC. Full variable domain (remainder filled in from reference TRBV9 and TRBJ2-7): DSGVTQTPKHLITATGQRVTLRCSPRSGDLSVYWYQQSLDQGLQFLIQYYNGEERAKGNILERFSAQQFPDLHSELNLSSLELGDSALYFCASSVAVGQAGYEQYFGPGTRLTVT.

The rearrangement joins TRBV15 to TRBJ1-2, with 7 nucleotides matching TRBD1. The CDR3 loop spans 15 amino acids. V lost 3 bases, J lost 7 bases, and 11 bases stayed unmatched. Germline values: CDR1 LNHNV, CDR2 YYDKDF (reference sequence). CDR3 residues: CATSSPGQMSRGYTF. The DNA for the CDR3 is TGTGCCACCAGCAGCCCGGGACAGATGAGTCGTGGCTACACCTTC.

Points on this clone: Mismatch with germline at one junction end may stem from a read error. The chain carries TRBV7-2 and TRBJ2-3; 12 nucleotides line up with TRBD2. The CDR3 contains 12 residues. Germline V CDR1 and CDR2: SGHTA, FQGNSA. The CDR3 bases are TGTGCCAGCAGCACAAGACTAGCGGGAGTGGACTTT. This encodes CASSTRLAGVDF.

The table lists this clone with a few counts. The chain employs TRBV9 and TRBJ2-2; 12 nucleotides agree with TRBD2. Germline V gene lookup returns CDR1 SGDLS and CDR2 YYNGEE. The CDR3 is 16 residues long. V lost 4 bases and J lost 7; bases outside the gene matches: 8. The CDR3 is CASSPRLAGEIGELFF. The CDR3 bases are TGTGCCAGCAGCCCGCGACTAGCGGGAGAGATCGGGGAGCTGTTTTTT.

V and J are TRBV5-1 and TRBJ2-5; 7 nucleotides agree with TRBD1. Trimming at V came to 0 bases and at J to 4 bases, leaving 3 bases not matched to a gene. Looked up from germline, CDR1 is SGHRS and CDR2 is YFSETQ. This CDR3 is built from 14 residues. The CDR3 DNA reads TGCGCCAGCAGCTTGGATACAGGGGTAGAGACCCAGTACTTC. It translates to CASSLDTGVETQYF.

V and J are TRBV4-2 and TRBJ2-7; 7 nucleotides agree with TRBD2. Germline V gene lookup returns CDR1 LGHNA and CDR2 YNFKEQ. This CDR3 is 17 amino acids long. J was trimmed by 3 bases and V by 1 base; bases with no gene match: 12. CDR3 region: CASSQGEAGWTSYEQYF. Here the CDR3 DNA reads TGTGCCAGCAGCCAAGGCGAGGCGGGTTGGACTAGCTACGAGCAGTACTTC.

The V gene is TRBV9, the J gene TRBJ2-3, with 12 bases that match TRBD2. V lost 3 bases and J lost 5; bases outside the gene matches: 4. This CDR3 contains 15 residues. Germline V gives CDR1 SGDLS, CDR2 YYNGEE. CDR3 amino acids: CASSGRLAGVDTQYF. CDR3 coding DNA: TGTGCCAGCAGCGGAAGACTAGCGGGGGTAGATACGCAGTATTTT.

The chain joins TRBV28 to TRBJ2-7, with D maybe TRBD1 (5 bases). The CDR3 extends over 13 amino acids. Trimming removed 6 bases from V and 3 bases from J, with 12 bases in between. Germline assignment: CDR1 MDHEN and CDR2 SYDVKM. CDR3 sequence: CASRVTVGYEQYF. The CDR3 bases are TGTGCCAGCAGAGTGACAGTAGGCTACGAGCAGTACTTC.

This clone is a singleton in its sample. This sequence joins TRBV11-2 and TRBJ2-2, with D possibly matching TRBD2 (6 bases). CDR1 and CDR2 from the germline V gene are SGHAT and FQNNGV. The CDR3 covers 14 residues. V was clipped by 5 bases and J by 4 bases, with 11 bases between them. The CDR3 region is CASSPRDFTGELFF. The DNA of the CDR3 is TGTGCCAGCAGCCCTAGGGACTTCACCGGGGAGCTGTTTTTT.

V and J are TRBV15 and TRBJ2-2; TRBD1 agrees at 9 bases. J lost 2 bases, V lost 8 bases, and 9 bases had no gene match. Germline CDR1 is LNHNV and CDR2 is YYDKDF (reference sequence). The CDR3 contains 16 residues. The CDR3 DNA is TGTGCCACCCTCCCCCGGGACAGGGTCAACACCGGGGAGCTGTTTTTT. This gives the protein CATLPRDRVNTGELFF.

This sequence joins TRBV4-1 and TRBJ2-2, with a tentative D call TRBD2 (5 bases). Germline assignment: CDR1 MGHRA and CDR2 YSYEKL. Trimming removed 3 bases from V and 1 base from J, with 21 bases in between. The CDR3 totals 19 residues. The chain's CDR3 is CASSHGPWTAAKNTGELFF. The CDR3 bases are TGCGCCAGCAGCCACGGTCCGTGGACTGCAGCGAAGAACACCGGGGAGCTGTTTTTT.

This chain connects TRBV2 to TRBJ2-2; 15 bases fit TRBD2. The CDR3 contains 16 residues. The germline V gene has CDR1 SNHLY and CDR2 FYNNEI. V gave up 6 bases and J gave up 5 bases; unmatched junction bases: 4. As DNA, the CDR3 is TGTGCCAGCAGGGGACTAGCGGGAGGTGATACCGGGGAGCTGTTTTTT. It codes for CASRGLAGGDTGELFF.

This clone was recorded once. The chain has TRBV19 and TRBJ2-7; TRBD1 matches 7 bases. Germline V gene sequence: CDR1 LNHDA, CDR2 SQIVND (reference sequence). CDR3 length: 14 amino acids. The trim removed 5 bases at V and 6 bases at J, leaving 10 bases unmatched. The CDR3 nucleotides are TGTGCCAGTAGTGCCGGACAGGTCCGTCGCGAGCAGTACTTC. It specifies CASSAGQVRREQYF. Full variable domain (outside the CDR3, taken from reference TRBV19 and TRBJ2-7): DGGITQSPKYLFRKEGQNVTLSCEQNLNHDAMYWYRQDPGQGLRLIYYSQIVNDFQKGDIAEGYSVSREKKESFPLTVTSAQKNPTAFYLCASSAGQVRREQYFGPGTRLTVT.

This chain uses TRBV5-1 with TRBJ2-5; D not resolved. V was cut by 0 bases and J by 1 base, with 7 bases left in between. This CDR3 is built from 14 residues. Germline V gene sequence: CDR1 SGHRS, CDR2 YFSETQ. The CDR3 coding sequence is TGCGCCAGCAGCTTGGGATTTAGCCAAGAGACCCAGTACTTC. The encoded protein is CASSLGFSQETQYF.

The CDR3 sequence: CATNPGTGAQPQHF. The CDR3 DNA is TGTGCCACCAATCCCGGGACAGGGGCTCAGCCCCAGCATTTT. The chain uses TRBV19 and TRBJ1-5; 10 bases map to TRBD1. Germline trimming cut 10 bases from V and 6 bases from J; bases unmatched to any gene: 9. CDR1 LNHDA and CDR2 SQIVND come from the germline V gene (reference sequence). The CDR3 is 14 residues long.

V is TRBV4-3 and J is TRBJ2-2; 9 bases fit TRBD2. Germline-derived CDR1 and CDR2 are LGHNA and YSLEER. V was clipped by 0 bases and J by 7 bases; unmatched bases: 15. The CDR3 loop spans 19 amino acids. The CDR3 nucleotides are TGCGCCAGCAGCCAAGATGGGATGGGGGCGGGGGGGCTGGTCGGGGAGCTGTTTTTT. This gives the protein CASSQDGMGAGGLVGELFF.

This clone was picked up one time. The rearrangement joins TRBV19 to TRBJ1-5, with a tentative D call TRBD1 (5 bases). The ends were cut back, 6 bases at V and 4 bases at J, with 25 bases in the middle. This CDR3 contains 18 residues. The V gene's germline CDR1 is LNHDA and CDR2 SQIVND (reference sequence). The CDR3 sequence is CASRGETVFSSGNQPQHF. The CDR3 coding sequence is TGTGCCAGTAGGGGCGAGACAGTTTTCTCGTCAGGAAATCAGCCCCAGCATTTT.

This chain links TRBV2 with TRBJ2-7; the match to TRBD2 covers 8 bases. The V gene end was trimmed by 4 bases and the J gene end by 2 bases; junction bases not matched to a gene: 7. The germline CDR1 and CDR2 sequences are SNHLY and FYNNEI. The CDR3 runs 15 residues. The DNA of the CDR3 is TGTGCCAGCAGTGCGGGGGGGTACGGAACCTACGAGCAGTACTTC. Translation: CASSAGGYGTYEQYF.

The rearrangement uses TRBV4-2 and TRBJ2-1; the match to TRBD2 covers 10 bases. V dropped 4 bases and J dropped 5; count of bases not matched to a gene: 2. The CDR3 is 14 residues long. Germline CDR1 is LGHNA and CDR2 is YNFKEQ. CDR3 in DNA: TGTGCCAGCAGCCTTCTAGCGGGAGACAATGAGCAGTTCTTC. Its protein product is CASSLLAGDNEQFF.

The chain links TRBV19 to TRBJ1-3, with 7 bases lining up with TRBD1. Germline V lookup: CDR1 LNHDA, CDR2 SQIVND (reference sequence). The CDR3 is 17 residues long. Losses at the gene ends were 7 bases for V and 0 bases for J; bases not matched to a gene: 12. The CDR3 loop is CASTTGTASFSGNTIYF. CDR3 coding DNA: TGTGCCAGTACAACCGGGACAGCCTCTTTCTCTGGAAACACCATATATTTT.

The chain recombines TRBV5-1 with TRBJ2-7; D ambiguous. Germline V gene lookup returns CDR1 SGHRS and CDR2 YFSETQ. The CDR3 runs to 15 residues. V lost 4 bases and J 6 bases, leaving 20 bases between the germline ends. CDR3 nucleotide sequence: TGCGCCAGCAGCCCAATAGAAACGGGTTCCCCCGAGCAGTACTTC. It specifies CASSPIETGSPEQYF.

CDR3 sequence (DNA): TGCGCCAGCAGCCAGGCCCCCACCAGGGGAACTAGCAATCAGCCCCAGCATTTT. Its translation: CASSQAPTRGTSNQPQHF. The genes are TRBV4-3 and TRBJ1-5; possible D gene TRBD1, 6 bases. Looked up from germline, CDR1 is LGHNA and CDR2 is YSLEER. This CDR3 spans 18 amino acids. V lost 3 bases and J lost 0, with 18 bases in between.

The gene calls are TRBV7-9 and TRBJ1-1, with 7 bases identical to TRBD1. V lost 2 bases and J lost 4; bases outside the gene matches: 1. Germline V gene data show CDR1 as SEHNR and CDR2 as FQNEAQ (reference sequence). The CDR3 has 13 amino acids. CDR3 coding DNA: TGTGCCAGCAGCTTACAGGGGGGCACTGAAGCTTTCTTT. It yields the protein CASSLQGGTEAFF.